Below are 23 T cell receptor beta chains sequenced from a single sample in a study of blood T cell repertoires in COVID-19 (dated by TCRdb to 2020 to 2021). Preparation of the library involved the immunoSEQ multiplex PCR assay. Imported from immuneACCESS, the table was reduced by TCRdb to in-frame sequences with V and J called. These copies leave out some clones; in studies compared against another copy, an unresolved V gene accounts for under half, and the cause of the remainder is not known. The sample table shows approximately 170,000 clones, and roughly 86% are seen once. Roughly 8% of the sample belongs to the ten largest clones. The source material was peripheral blood. These TCRs come from a middle-aged man who had recovered from COVID-19.

The genes are TRBV6-1 and TRBJ1-1, with TRBD1 matching over 10 bases. Unmatched junction bases numbered 5, after V lost 4 bases and J lost 0 bases. Germline CDR1 reads MNHNS; CDR2 reads SASEGT. The CDR3 extends over 16 amino acids. DNA for the CDR3: TGTGCCAGCAGTGCGCCGGGACAGGGGTTGAACACTGAAGCTTTCTTT. Protein sequence: CASSAPGQGLNTEAFF.

This chain's CDR3 is CASSLTGLGNQPQHF. In DNA form, the CDR3 reads TGTGCCAGCAGCTTGACAGGGTTGGGGAATCAGCCCCAGCATTTT. This rearrangement joins TRBV5-5 to TRBJ1-5; D might be TRBD1 (6 bases). V was trimmed by 1 base and J by 4 bases, leaving 12 bases between them. From germline, CDR1 is SGHKS and CDR2 YYEKEE (reference sequence). CDR3 length: 15 amino acids.

V and J are TRBV5-4 and TRBJ2-1; D may be TRBD2 (7 bases). CDR1 SGHNT and CDR2 YYREEE come from the germline V gene (reference sequence). The V end was cut by 2 bases, the J end by 0 bases, with 12 bases between. The CDR3 runs to 16 residues. CDR3: CASSFGGRSSYNEQFF. The CDR3 bases are TGTGCCAGCAGCTTCGGGGGGCGAAGCTCCTACAATGAGCAGTTCTTC.

V usage is TRBV6-6 and J usage is TRBJ1-6; 7 nucleotides match TRBD1. Losses at the gene ends were 5 bases for V and 5 bases for J; bases not matched to a gene: 9. Germline V gene data show CDR1 as MNHNY and CDR2 as SVGAGI (reference sequence). The CDR3 consists of 16 residues. The CDR3 region has the DNA TGTGCCAGCAGTCTCCCCCCGGGACAGCATAATTCACCCCTCCACTTT. It specifies CASSLPPGQHNSPLHF.

The V call is TRBV2, the J call TRBJ2-7; 12 bases are a match to TRBD1. V lost 10 bases, J lost 5 bases, and 3 bases stayed unmatched. Germline V CDR1 and CDR2: SNHLY, FYNNEI. CDR3 length: 12 residues. The CDR3 sequence is CATGTGGNEQYF. The CDR3 region has the DNA TGTGCCACAGGGACAGGGGGCAACGAGCAGTACTTC.

The rearrangement uses TRBV9 and TRBJ2-1, with 7 bases fitting TRBD2. The CDR3 is 15 amino acids. Trimming took 3 bases from V and 2 from J; bases not matched to a gene: 5. CDR1 is SGDLS and CDR2 is YYNGEE in the germline V gene. The CDR3 nucleotides read TGTGCCAGCAGCGCCGGGCTAGCGGCCTACAATGAGCAGTTCTTC. Translating it yields CASSAGLAAYNEQFF.

J is TRBJ2-4 and V is TRBV7-2; 8 bases agree with TRBD1. CDR1 is SGHTA and CDR2 is FQGNSA in the germline V gene. V shed 5 bases and J 0 bases; nucleotides not matched to a gene: 3. The CDR3 consists of 15 residues. This CDR3 reads CASSPGGAAKNIQYF. The CDR3 DNA is TGTGCCAGCAGCCCAGGGGGCGCAGCCAAAAACATTCAGTACTTC.

The V gene is TRBV6-6, the J gene TRBJ2-4, with 7 bases lining up with TRBD1. The CDR3 contains 15 residues. Germline trimming cut 6 bases from V and 0 bases from J; bases unmatched to any gene: 5. The germline V gene has CDR1 MNHNY and CDR2 SVGAGI (reference sequence). CDR3 protein: CASRWDSVAKNIQYF. For the CDR3, the DNA is TGTGCCAGCAGATGGGACAGCGTAGCCAAAAACATTCAGTACTTC.

In its sample, this clone was seen once. V is TRBV4-1 and J is TRBJ2-1; the match to TRBD2 covers 9 bases. Germline CDR1 MGHRA, CDR2 YSYEKL. Losses at the gene ends were 5 bases for V and 5 bases for J; bases not matched to a gene: 13. CDR3 length: 17 amino acids. CDR3 protein: CASSESRLASGNNEQFF. In DNA form, the CDR3 reads TGCGCCAGCAGCGAGAGCCGTCTAGCTAGCGGGAACAATGAGCAGTTCTTC.

This clone was counted a few times. The chain has TRBV5-6 and TRBJ2-6; tentatively, D is TRBD1 (6 bases). Germline CDR1 and CDR2: SGHDT and YYEEEE. The CDR3 is 16 residues long. The V end lost 4 bases, the J end lost 2 bases, and 13 bases lay between the germline ends. CDR3: CASSPVPGAGANVLTF. CDR3 in DNA: TGTGCCAGCAGCCCCGTCCCAGGGGCTGGGGCCAACGTCCTGACTTTC.

The CDR3 here is CASSSTPPQETQYF. Here the CDR3 DNA reads TGTGCCAGCAGCTCAACACCGCCACAAGAGACCCAGTACTTC. The chain combines TRBV11-3 with TRBJ2-5, with D unclear. Germline V gives CDR1 SGHNT, CDR2 YENEEA. The CDR3 sequence is 14 residues long. The V end lost 4 bases, the J end lost 2 bases, and 11 bases lay between the germline ends.

The chain has TRBV18 and TRBJ2-1; 8 bases align to TRBD1. The V gene's germline CDR1 is KGHSH and CDR2 LQKENI. The CDR3 is made up of 15 amino acids. V trimming: 4 bases; J trimming: 5 bases; junction bases outside the gene matches: 7. The CDR3: CASSLQGVSDNEQFF. The CDR3 DNA reads TGTGCCAGCTCACTACAGGGGGTGTCCGACAATGAGCAGTTCTTC. The variable domain in full, completed from reference TRBV18 and TRBJ2-1, reads NAGVMQNPRHLVRRRGQEARLRCSPMKGHSHVYWYRQLPEEGLKFMVYLQKENIIDESGMPKERFSAEFPKEGPSILRIQQVVRGDSAAYFCASSLQGVSDNEQFFGPGTRLTVL.

J is TRBJ2-1 and V is TRBV27, with TRBD2 matching over 7 bases. CDR3 length: 17 amino acids. Germline CDR1 reads MNHEY; CDR2 reads SMNVEV (reference sequence). Germline trimming cut 5 bases from V and 7 bases from J; bases unmatched to any gene: 17. The chain's CDR3 is CASSLLNWAGAGNEQFF. The DNA of the CDR3 is TGTGCCAGCAGTCTCCTCAACTGGGCGGGAGCGGGGAATGAGCAGTTCTTC.

The CDR3 coding sequence is TGCAGCGTTGATCGTGAAGGGACAGGGGGATTAGAGACCCAGTACTTC. Amino acids: CSVDREGTGGLETQYF. The rearrangement joins TRBV29-1 to TRBJ2-5; 11 nucleotides line up with TRBD1. V lost 3 bases, J lost 4 bases, and 10 bases stayed unmatched. The CDR3 runs to 16 residues. Per the germline V gene, CDR1 is SQVTM and CDR2 is ANQGSEA.

The chain recombines TRBV2 with TRBJ2-1; tentatively, D is TRBD1 (5 bases). V lost 4 bases and J 5 bases, leaving 9 bases between the germline ends. The CDR3 length is 13 residues. Germline V gene data show CDR1 as SNHLY and CDR2 as FYNNEI. CDR3 region: CASSVGRHNEQFF. The CDR3 coding sequence is TGTGCCAGCAGTGTGGGGCGGCACAATGAGCAGTTCTTC.

The rearrangement joins TRBV6-5 to TRBJ1-1; TRBD1 matches 10 bases. J was trimmed by 4 bases and V by 5 bases; bases with no gene match: 4. The CDR3 is made up of 14 amino acids. Germline CDR1 and CDR2: MNHEY and SVGAGI. CDR3 sequence: CASSNRDRGTEAFF. The CDR3 DNA is TGTGCCAGCAGTAACCGGGACAGGGGCACTGAAGCTTTCTTT.

The chain carries TRBV4-2 and TRBJ2-5, with D tentatively TRBD1 (6 bases). Trimming took off 0 bases at V and 5 bases at J, with 16 bases between the two ends. The CDR3 has 16 amino acids. The germline gives CDR1 LGHNA, CDR2 YNFKEQ. CDR3 protein: CASSQDRGRGRETQYF. The CDR3 DNA sequence: TGTGCCAGCAGCCAAGATCGAGGCAGGGGAAGGGAGACCCAGTACTTC.

This chain links TRBV7-8 with TRBJ1-2; maybe TRBD1 (5 bases). Deletions cut 5 bases from V and 8 bases from J, with 15 bases between. This CDR3 region has 13 residues. Germline V CDR1 and CDR2: SGHVS, FQNEAQ. The CDR3 DNA sequence: TGTGCCAGCAGCCAAGATCAGGGTTGGGGCTACACCTTC. This gives the protein CASSQDQGWGYTF.

This chain joins TRBV6-5 and TRBJ2-6; no reliable D call. Germline V gene data show CDR1 as MNHEY and CDR2 as SVGAGI. Trimming shortened V by 6 bases and J by 0 bases, and 9 bases separated the two germline ends. The CDR3 totals 15 residues. CDR3 nucleotides: TGTGCCAGCAGGCGCGGAATCTCTGGGGCCAACGTCCTGACTTTC. Its protein is CASRRGISGANVLTF.

The chain joins TRBV9 to TRBJ2-5; the D is unclear. Germline values: CDR1 SGDLS, CDR2 YYNGEE. The CDR3 has 13 residues. V dropped 0 bases and J dropped 2 bases, with 5 bases sitting between them. DNA of the CDR3: TGTGCCAGCAGCGTAGCCGTTCAAGAGACCCAGTACTTC. The encoded protein is CASSVAVQETQYF.

J is TRBJ2-7 and V is TRBV7-2; a weak D match, TRBD1 (5 bases). Per germline, CDR1 SGHTA and CDR2 FQGNSA. The CDR3 is 15 amino acids. V gave up 1 base and J gave up 1 base, with 11 bases separating them. The DNA for the CDR3 is TGTGCCAGCAGCTTAGGGGGCGCGAATTCCTACGAGCAGTACTTC. It translates to CASSLGGANSYEQYF.

The chain couples TRBV30 to TRBJ1-1; D is unclear. V lost 2 bases and J lost 8, with 12 bases in between. Germline V lookup: CDR1 GTSNPN, CDR2 SVGIG (reference sequence). This CDR3 has 12 amino acids. The CDR3 sequence: CAWSPGPAEAFF. The CDR3 bases are TGTGCCTGGAGTCCGGGTCCGGCCGAAGCTTTCTTT.

The CDR3, as DNA: TGTGCCAGCAGCTTTCTAGCGGGAGCCCTCGAGCAGTACTTC. As protein: CASSFLAGALEQYF. The rearrangement links TRBV7-9 to TRBJ2-7, with TRBD2 matching over 10 bases. The trim removed 3 bases at V and 6 bases at J, leaving 5 bases unmatched. Per the germline V gene, CDR1 is SEHNR and CDR2 is FQNEAQ (reference sequence). CDR3 length: 14 amino acids.